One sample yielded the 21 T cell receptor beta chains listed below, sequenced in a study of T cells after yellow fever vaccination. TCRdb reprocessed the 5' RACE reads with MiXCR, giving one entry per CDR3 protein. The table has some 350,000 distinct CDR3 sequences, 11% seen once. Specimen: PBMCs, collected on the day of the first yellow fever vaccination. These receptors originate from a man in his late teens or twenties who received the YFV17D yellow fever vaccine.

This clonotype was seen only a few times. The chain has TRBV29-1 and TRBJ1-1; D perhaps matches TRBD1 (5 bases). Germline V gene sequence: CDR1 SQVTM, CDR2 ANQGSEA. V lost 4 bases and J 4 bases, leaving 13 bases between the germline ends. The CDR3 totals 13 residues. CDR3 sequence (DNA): TGCAGCGTTGGGGTTAGGGGTGGCACTGAAGCTTTCTTT. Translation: CSVGVRGGTEAFF.

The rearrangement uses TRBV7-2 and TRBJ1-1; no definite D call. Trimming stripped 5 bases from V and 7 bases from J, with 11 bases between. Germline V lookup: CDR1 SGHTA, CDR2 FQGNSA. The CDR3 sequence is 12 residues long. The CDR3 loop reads CASSLRRGEAFF. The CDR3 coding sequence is TGTGCCAGCAGCCTCCGGCGGGGTGAAGCTTTCTTT.

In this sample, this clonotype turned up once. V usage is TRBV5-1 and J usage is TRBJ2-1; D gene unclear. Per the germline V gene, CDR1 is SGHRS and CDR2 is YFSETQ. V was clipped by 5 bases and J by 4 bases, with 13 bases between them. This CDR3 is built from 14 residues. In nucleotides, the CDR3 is TGCGCCAGCAGGGTCTATGGGGTATACAATGAGCAGTTCTTC. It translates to CASRVYGVYNEQFF.

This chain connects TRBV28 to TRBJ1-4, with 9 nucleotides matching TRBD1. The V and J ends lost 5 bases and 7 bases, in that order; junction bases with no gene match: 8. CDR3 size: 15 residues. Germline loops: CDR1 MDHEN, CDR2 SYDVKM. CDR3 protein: CASSPGTGKGEKLFF. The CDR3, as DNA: TGTGCCAGCAGTCCCGGGACAGGGAAAGGTGAAAAACTGTTTTTT.

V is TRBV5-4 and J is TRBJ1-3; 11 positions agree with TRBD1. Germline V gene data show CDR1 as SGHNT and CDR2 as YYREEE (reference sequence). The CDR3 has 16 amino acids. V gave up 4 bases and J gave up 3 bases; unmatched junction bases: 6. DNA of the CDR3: TGTGCCAGCAGCCGTGGACAGGGGGCGGATGGAAACACCATATATTTT. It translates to CASSRGQGADGNTIYF.

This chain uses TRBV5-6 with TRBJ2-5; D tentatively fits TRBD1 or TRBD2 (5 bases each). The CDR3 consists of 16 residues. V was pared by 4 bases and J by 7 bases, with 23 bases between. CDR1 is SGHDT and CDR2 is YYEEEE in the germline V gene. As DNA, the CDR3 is TGTGCCAGCAGCCTACGGTCCTATGGGGCGGGCGGGACCCAGTACTTC. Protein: CASSLRSYGAGGTQYF.

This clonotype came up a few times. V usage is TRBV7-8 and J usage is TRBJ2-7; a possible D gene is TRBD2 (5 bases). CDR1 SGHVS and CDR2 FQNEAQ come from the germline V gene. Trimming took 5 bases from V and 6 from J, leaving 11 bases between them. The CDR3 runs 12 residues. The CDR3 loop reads CASSRSEAEQYV. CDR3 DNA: TGTGCCAGCAGCCGTAGCGAGGCCGAGCAGTACGTC.

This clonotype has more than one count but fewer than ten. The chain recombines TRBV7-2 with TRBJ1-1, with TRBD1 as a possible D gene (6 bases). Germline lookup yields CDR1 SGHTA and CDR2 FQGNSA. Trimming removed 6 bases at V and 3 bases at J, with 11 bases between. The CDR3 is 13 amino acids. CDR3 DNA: TGTGCCAGCAGACAGGGTCCGGACACTGAAGCTTTCTTT. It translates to CASRQGPDTEAFF.

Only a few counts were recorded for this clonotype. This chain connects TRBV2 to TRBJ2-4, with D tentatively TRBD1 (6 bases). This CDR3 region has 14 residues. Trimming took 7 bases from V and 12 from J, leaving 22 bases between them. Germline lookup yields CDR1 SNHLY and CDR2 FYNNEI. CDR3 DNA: TGTGCCAGCACCTTGGACAGTACACACCCCCCTCAGTACTTC. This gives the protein CASTLDSTHPPQYF. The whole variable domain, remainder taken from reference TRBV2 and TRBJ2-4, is EPEVTQTPSHQVTQMGQEVILRCVPISNHLYFYWYRQILGQKVEFLVSFYNNEISEKSEIFDDQFSVERPDGSNFTLKIRSTKLEDSAMYFCASTLDSTHPPQYFGAGTRLSVL.

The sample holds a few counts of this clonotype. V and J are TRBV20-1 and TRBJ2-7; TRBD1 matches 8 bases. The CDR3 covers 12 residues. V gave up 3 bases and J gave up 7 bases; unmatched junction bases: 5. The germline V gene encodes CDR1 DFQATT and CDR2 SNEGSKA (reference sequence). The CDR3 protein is CSARGQEEEQYV. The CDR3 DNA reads TGCAGTGCTAGGGGACAGGAGGAAGAGCAGTACGTC.

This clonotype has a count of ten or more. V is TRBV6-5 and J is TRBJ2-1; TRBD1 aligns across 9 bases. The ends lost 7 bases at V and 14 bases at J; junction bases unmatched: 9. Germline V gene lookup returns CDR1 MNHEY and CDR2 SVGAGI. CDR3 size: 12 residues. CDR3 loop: CASNKDRGYEFF. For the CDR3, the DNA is TGTGCCAGCAACAAAGACAGGGGGTACGAGTTCTTC.

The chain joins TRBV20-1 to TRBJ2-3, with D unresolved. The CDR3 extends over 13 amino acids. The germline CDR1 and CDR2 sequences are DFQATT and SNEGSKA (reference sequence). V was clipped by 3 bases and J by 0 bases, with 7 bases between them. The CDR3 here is CSARLPSTDTQYF. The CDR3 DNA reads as TGCAGTGCTAGGCTCCCGAGCACAGATACGCAGTATTTT.

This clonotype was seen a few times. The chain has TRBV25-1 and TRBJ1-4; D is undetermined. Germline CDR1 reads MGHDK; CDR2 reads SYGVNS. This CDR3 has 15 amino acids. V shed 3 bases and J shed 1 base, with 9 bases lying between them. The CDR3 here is CASSDRAVTNEKLFF. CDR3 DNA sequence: TGTGCCAGCAGTGATAGGGCGGTAACTAATGAAAAACTGTTTTTT. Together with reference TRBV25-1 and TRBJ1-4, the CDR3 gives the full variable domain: EADIYQTPRYLVIGTGKKITLECSQTMGHDKMYWYQQDPGMELHLIHYSYGVNSTEKGDLSSESTVSRIRTEHFPLTLESARPSHTSQYLCASSDRAVTNEKLFFGSGTQLSVL.

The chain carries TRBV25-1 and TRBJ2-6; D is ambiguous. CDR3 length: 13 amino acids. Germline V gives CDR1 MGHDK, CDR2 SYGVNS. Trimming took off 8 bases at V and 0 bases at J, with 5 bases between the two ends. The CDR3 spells CASLSSGANVLTF. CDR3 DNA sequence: TGTGCCAGCCTGTCCTCTGGGGCCAACGTCCTGACTTTC.

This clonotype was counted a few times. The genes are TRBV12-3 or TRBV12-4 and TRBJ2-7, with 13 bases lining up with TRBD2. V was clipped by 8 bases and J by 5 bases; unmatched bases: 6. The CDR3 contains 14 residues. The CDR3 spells CASRTSGGGDEQYF. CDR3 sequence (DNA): TGTGCCAGCCGAACTAGCGGGGGGGGCGACGAGCAGTACTTC.

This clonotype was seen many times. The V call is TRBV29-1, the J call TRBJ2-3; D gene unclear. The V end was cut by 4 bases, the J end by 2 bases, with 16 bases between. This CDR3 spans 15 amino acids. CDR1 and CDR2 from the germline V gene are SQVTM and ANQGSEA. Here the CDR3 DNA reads TGCAGCGTTGTTCCCGCGAAACTACCCACAGATACGCAGTATTTT. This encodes CSVVPAKLPTDTQYF.

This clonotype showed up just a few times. The CDR3 bases are TGCAGTGCTAGAGATCCCGGGGGGGGAAACTACGAGCAGTACTTC. It is translated as CSARDPGGGNYEQYF. The rearrangement uses TRBV20-1 and TRBJ2-7; the match to TRBD2 covers 8 bases. The CDR3 sequence is 15 residues long. The junction had 7 bases not matched to a gene; V was cut back by 0 bases and J by 3 bases. The germline gives CDR1 DFQATT, CDR2 SNEGSKA (reference sequence).

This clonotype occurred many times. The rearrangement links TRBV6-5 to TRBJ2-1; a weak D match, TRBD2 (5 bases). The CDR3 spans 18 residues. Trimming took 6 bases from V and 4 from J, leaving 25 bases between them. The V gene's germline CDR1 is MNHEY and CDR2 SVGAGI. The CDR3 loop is CASSLEPPGEPGYNEQFF. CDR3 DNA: TGTGCCAGCAGCCTCGAACCCCCCGGGGAGCCGGGATACAATGAGCAGTTCTTC.

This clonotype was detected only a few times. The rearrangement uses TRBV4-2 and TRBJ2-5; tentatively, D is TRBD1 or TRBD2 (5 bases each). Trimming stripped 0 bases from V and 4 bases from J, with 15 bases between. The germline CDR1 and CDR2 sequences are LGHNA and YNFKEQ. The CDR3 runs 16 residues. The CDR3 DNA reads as TGTGCCAGCAGCCAAGATACCCGGGGCCGCCGAGAGACCCAGTACTTC. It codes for CASSQDTRGRRETQYF.

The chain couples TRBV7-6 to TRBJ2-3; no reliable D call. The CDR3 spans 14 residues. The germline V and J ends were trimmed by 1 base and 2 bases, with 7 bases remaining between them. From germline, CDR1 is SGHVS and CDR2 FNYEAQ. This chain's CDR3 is CASSLGSLTDTQYF. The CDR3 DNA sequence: TGTGCCAGCAGCTTAGGTAGTCTCACAGATACGCAGTATTTT.

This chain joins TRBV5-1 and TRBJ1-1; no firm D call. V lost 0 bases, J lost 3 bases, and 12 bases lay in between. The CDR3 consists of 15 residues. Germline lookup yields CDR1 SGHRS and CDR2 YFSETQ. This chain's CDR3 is CASSLVSQAYTEAFF. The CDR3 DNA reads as TGCGCCAGCAGCTTGGTGTCTCAGGCGTACACTGAAGCTTTCTTT.